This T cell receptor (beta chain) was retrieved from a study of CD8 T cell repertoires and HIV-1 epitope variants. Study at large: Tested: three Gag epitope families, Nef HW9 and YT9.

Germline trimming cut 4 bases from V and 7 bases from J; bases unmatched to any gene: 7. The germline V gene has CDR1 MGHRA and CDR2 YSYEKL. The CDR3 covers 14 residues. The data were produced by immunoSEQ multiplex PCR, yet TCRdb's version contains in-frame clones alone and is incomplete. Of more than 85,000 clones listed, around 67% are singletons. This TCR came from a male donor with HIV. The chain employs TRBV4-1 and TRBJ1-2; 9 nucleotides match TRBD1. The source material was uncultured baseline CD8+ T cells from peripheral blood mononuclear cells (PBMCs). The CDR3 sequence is CASSPGTGIGGYTF. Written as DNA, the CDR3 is TGCGCCAGCAGCCCCGGGACAGGGATTGGTGGCTACACCTTC.